Each of the 21 T cell receptor beta chains below was sequenced from the same sample in a study of regulatory T cells in long-lasting Graves disease. Sequencing libraries for TCR beta were prepared with iRepertoire HTBI primers and Arm-PCR of CDR3 regions. TCRdb independently ran MiXCR on the multiplex PCR reads; one entry per CDR3 protein. Of about 540,000 distinct CDR3 sequences listed, roughly 13% are singletons. Regarding time point: newly diagnosed GD, antithyroid drugs for less than 3 months. Extracted RNA from PBMCs served as the source of the TCR library. A further study also used this sample, focusing on T cells in Graves' hyperthyroidism and ophthalmopathy.

Sequenced material: peripheral blood mononuclear cells (PBMCs), taken at new diagnosis, from a patient treated with antithyroid drugs. The receptors come from a man between 25 and 39 years old with Graves disease.

This clonotype was detected a few times. The rearrangement uses TRBV10-3 and TRBJ1-1, with D possibly TRBD1 on 6 matching bases. V lost 2 bases to trimming and J lost 4 bases, with 20 bases between them. From germline, CDR1 is ENHRY and CDR2 SYGVKD. The CDR3 has 17 residues. This chain's CDR3 is CAISEPRQIGGGTEAFF. The CDR3 DNA follows: TGTGCCATCAGTGAGCCACGACAAATCGGGGGCGGCACTGAAGCTTTCTTT.

This clonotype occurred many times. The CDR3 sequence is CASSLSGTNTGELFF. CDR3 DNA: TGTGCCAGCAGCTTAAGCGGAACGAACACCGGGGAGCTGTTTTTT. This chain links TRBV11-3 with TRBJ2-2, with TRBD2 as a possible D gene (5 bases). V was clipped by 2 bases and J by 0 bases, with 7 bases between them. This CDR3 spans 15 amino acids. The germline V gene encodes CDR1 SGHNT and CDR2 YENEEA.

This chain links TRBV13 with TRBJ2-1; no firm D call. The germline V gene encodes CDR1 PRHDT and CDR2 FYEKMQ (reference sequence). Trimming took 2 bases from V and 0 from J, leaving 8 bases between them. CDR3 length: 15 amino acids. CDR3 nucleotides: TGTGCCAGCAGCTTAAGAAAAAGCTCCTACAATGAGCAGTTCTTC. This encodes CASSLRKSSYNEQFF.

This clonotype was observed many times. The chain employs TRBV24-1 and TRBJ1-6; 9 positions agree with TRBD1. The CDR3 extends over 16 amino acids. Germline V CDR1 and CDR2: KGHDR, SFDVKD. V lost 5 bases and J lost 7; bases outside the gene matches: 8. DNA of the CDR3: TGTGCCACCAGTGCCGGGACAGGGCGAGGCAATTCACCCCTCCACTTT. Translated: CATSAGTGRGNSPLHF.

This clonotype was seen a handful of times. Written as DNA, the CDR3 is TGCGCCAGCAGCTTGGGAGCGGGCGAGAACACCGGGGAGCTGTTTTTT. It is translated as CASSLGAGENTGELFF. V and J are TRBV5-1 and TRBJ2-2, with D maybe TRBD2 (6 bases). V was shortened by 0 bases and J by 1 base, with 10 bases between the two germline ends. The CDR3 is made up of 16 amino acids. Per germline, CDR1 SGHRS and CDR2 YFSETQ.

CDR3 protein: CASRREREQYF. CDR3 sequence (DNA): TGTGCCAGCAGGCGGGAGCGGGAGCAGTACTTC. The V gene is TRBV7-2, the J gene TRBJ2-7; 7 nucleotides agree with TRBD2. Germline assignment: CDR1 SGHTA and CDR2 FQGNSA. The junction had 3 bases not matched to a gene; V was cut back by 6 bases and J by 7 bases. The CDR3 has 11 amino acids. The complete variable domain, with remaining parts taken from reference TRBV7-2 and TRBJ2-7, reads GAGVSQSPSNKVTEKGKDVELRCDPISGHTALYWYRQSLGQGLEFLIYFQGNSAPDKSGLPSDRFSAERTGGSVSTLTIQRTQQEDSAVYLCASRREREQYFGPGTRLTVT.

This chain connects TRBV27 to TRBJ2-1; D call uncertain. V was cut by 2 bases and J by 0 bases, with 11 bases left in between. CDR3 length equals 16 residues. Germline V gene lookup returns CDR1 MNHEY and CDR2 SMNVEV (reference sequence). The DNA for the CDR3 is TGTGCCAGCAGTTTAAGGGCGGCGTCCTCCTACAATGAGCAGTTCTTC. Protein product: CASSLRAASSYNEQFF.

This clonotype has only a few counts. This chain connects TRBV5-6 to TRBJ2-7, with D possibly matching TRBD2 (7 bases). This CDR3 has 13 residues. The ends were cut back, 3 bases at V and 5 bases at J, with 12 bases in the middle. Germline V gene data show CDR1 as SGHDT and CDR2 as YYEEEE. The CDR3 spells CASSWGGPDEQYF. The CDR3 bases are TGTGCCAGCAGCTGGGGGGGCCCGGACGAGCAGTACTTC.

This clonotype appeared many times. The J gene is TRBJ2-7, the V gene TRBV9; the D is unclear. The CDR3 is 13 residues long. V dropped 3 bases and J dropped 4 bases, with 11 bases sitting between them. Germline CDR1 reads SGDLS; CDR2 reads YYNGEE. The CDR3 loop is CASSGHEPYEQYF. The CDR3 coding sequence is TGTGCCAGCAGCGGCCACGAGCCATACGAGCAGTACTTC. Together with reference TRBV9 and TRBJ2-7, the CDR3 gives the full variable domain: DSGVTQTPKHLITATGQRVTLRCSPRSGDLSVYWYQQSLDQGLQFLIQYYNGEERAKGNILERFSAQQFPDLHSELNLSSLELGDSALYFCASSGHEPYEQYFGPGTRLTVT.

This clonotype was seen at least ten times. V gene TRBV11-2 combines with J gene TRBJ2-3, with TRBD2 matching over 9 bases. From germline, CDR1 is SGHAT and CDR2 FQNNGV. The CDR3 extends over 16 amino acids. With V trimmed by 7 bases and J by 5 bases, 13 bases remained unmatched. The CDR3 loop is CASIHRGGLAGDTQYF. The CDR3 DNA is TGTGCCAGCATTCATAGGGGGGGACTAGCAGGAGATACGCAGTATTTT.

This clonotype was counted a few times. This rearrangement joins TRBV20-1 to TRBJ2-7; D tentatively reads TRBD1 or TRBD2 (5 bases each). CDR3 length equals 16 residues. CDR1 and CDR2 from the germline V gene are DFQATT and SNEGSKA (reference sequence). The V gene lost 0 bases and the J gene lost 7 bases, with 22 bases spanning the gap. The chain's CDR3 is CSARDWSVTRGREQYF. The CDR3 DNA is TGCAGTGCTAGAGATTGGTCTGTTACTAGGGGCCGGGAGCAGTACTTC.

This clonotype has just a few counts. This chain connects TRBV20-1 to TRBJ2-5, with D perhaps matching TRBD1 (6 bases). Trimming shortened V by 6 bases and J by 0 bases, and 11 bases separated the two germline ends. This CDR3 region has 13 residues. Per germline, CDR1 DFQATT and CDR2 SNEGSKA (reference sequence). Written as DNA, the CDR3 is TGCAGTGCCCTCCGGGACAACCAAGAGACCCAGTACTTC. It translates to CSALRDNQETQYF.

This clonotype occurred a few times. The rearrangement uses TRBV20-1 and TRBJ2-5, with 10 bases fitting TRBD2. This CDR3 is 17 amino acids long. Germline assignment: CDR1 DFQATT and CDR2 SNEGSKA (reference sequence). V lost 0 bases, J lost 4 bases, and 11 bases stayed unmatched. CDR3 nucleotide sequence: TGCAGTGCTAGAGATGGGAACAGCGGGAGGGCCGGAGAGACCCAGTACTTC. It translates to CSARDGNSGRAGETQYF.

This clonotype has a count of ten or more. The chain links TRBV13 to TRBJ2-7; D remains unclear. There are 12 residues in the CDR3. The V gene's germline CDR1 is PRHDT and CDR2 FYEKMQ (reference sequence). Trimming left V 3 bases short and J 7 bases short, with 10 bases between. The CDR3 here is CASSFGPREQYF. The CDR3 DNA is TGTGCCAGCAGCTTCGGACCTCGGGAGCAGTACTTC.

This clonotype was detected only a few times. The genes are TRBV10-3 and TRBJ2-1; no clear D. The germline V gene encodes CDR1 ENHRY and CDR2 SYGVKD. The CDR3 spans 15 residues. The germline V and J ends were trimmed by 6 bases and 0 bases, with 12 bases remaining between them. The chain's CDR3 is CAIRPDTSSYNEQFF. The CDR3 DNA reads TGTGCCATCAGACCCGACACAAGCTCCTACAATGAGCAGTTCTTC.

This clonotype was seen repeatedly, ten times or more. The gene calls are TRBV27 and TRBJ2-3, with unresolved D. The germline gives CDR1 MNHEY, CDR2 SMNVEV (reference sequence). V was cut by 0 bases and J by 0 bases, with 10 bases left in between. This CDR3 has 16 amino acids. The chain's CDR3 is CASSLSLSSSTDTQYF. The CDR3 DNA reads as TGTGCCAGCAGTTTATCGCTCTCCTCTAGCACAGATACGCAGTATTTT.

The chain couples TRBV11-2 to TRBJ1-4; the match to TRBD1 covers 7 bases. Losses at the gene ends were 5 bases for V and 5 bases for J; bases not matched to a gene: 8. This CDR3 spans 15 amino acids. CDR1 and CDR2 from the germline V gene are SGHAT and FQNNGV. CDR3 DNA: TGTGCCAGCAGCCCCGGGACAGCCTACAATGAAAAACTGTTTTTT. Translation gives CASSPGTAYNEKLFF.

Concerning this clonotype itself: Being one base from a much bigger clone, this may be a read error. The chain employs TRBV20-1 and TRBJ2-5; D ambiguous. The CDR3 has 15 amino acids. Germline V gene lookup returns CDR1 DFQATT and CDR2 SNEGSKA (reference sequence). Trimming pared 5 bases from V and 0 bases from J, leaving 16 bases between. The CDR3 coding sequence is TGCAGTGCTTGGCCTCCTCAAGGAAACCAAGAGACCCAGTACTTC. Its protein product is CSAWPPQGNQETQYF.

This clonotype was picked up many times. The chain carries TRBV10-1 and TRBJ2-2, with a weak D call TRBD2 (6 bases). Trimming removed 10 bases from V and 1 base from J, with 13 bases in between. The germline V gene has CDR1 WNHNN and CDR2 SYGVQD (reference sequence). This CDR3 spans 14 amino acids. The CDR3 coding sequence is TGCGCCACCCGGGACTCGATGAACACCGGGGAGCTGTTTTTT. Its translation: CATRDSMNTGELFF.

The chain uses TRBV7-9 and TRBJ2-3, with 7 bases identical to TRBD2. Germline values: CDR1 SEHNR, CDR2 FQNEAQ (reference sequence). The CDR3 is 12 residues long. The junction had 7 bases not matched to a gene; V was cut back by 7 bases and J by 9 bases. CDR3 in amino acids: CASTPSGGTQYF. DNA for the CDR3: TGTGCCAGCACTCCTAGCGGCGGCACGCAGTATTTT.

In the case of this clonotype: A read error may explain this, as a much larger clone is one base away. The chain is built from TRBV3-1 and TRBJ1-1, with 7 bases fitting TRBD1. Germline assignment: CDR1 LGHDT and CDR2 YNNKEL (reference sequence). This CDR3 comprises 15 residues. The CDR3 DNA is TGTGCCAGCTGCCATTCGGACAGGCCGAACACTGAAGCTTTCTTT. Translating it yields CASCHSDRPNTEAFF.